This T cell receptor (beta chain) was recorded in a study of regulatory T cells in long-lasting Graves disease. Looking at the study overall: Patients newly diagnosed with Graves' had been on antithyroid drugs for under 3 months.

Study observations and caveats: When disease was persistent, TRBV28, TRBJ1-2 and TRBJ2-5 were the favored segments.

V was pared by 8 bases and J by 6 bases, with 13 bases between. Germline CDR1 is MNHNS and CDR2 is SASEGT. CDR3 size: 12 residues. This clonotype was observed many times. What it recognizes is unknown. Time point meaning: newly diagnosed GD, antithyroid drugs for less than 3 months. The TCR library was made from RNA extracted from PBMCs. According to the study, TCR beta libraries were built with iRepertoire HTBI primers and CDR3-region Arm-PCR. TCRdb redid the calling of the multiplex PCR reads with MiXCR, one entry per CDR3 protein. The sample shows under 800,000 distinct CDR3 sequences, 15% to 20% of them seen only once. This same sample was also taken into another study, of T cells in Graves' hyperthyroidism and ophthalmopathy. Per that paper: Blood also carried most thyroid clonotypes expanded above 0.001.

The TCR comes from a woman between 25 and 40 years old with Graves disease. Sample: peripheral blood mononuclear cells (PBMCs), taken at new diagnosis, from a patient treated with antithyroid drugs. The rearrangement uses TRBV6-1 and TRBJ1-1; no firm D call. The CDR3 is CASQRWGAEAFF. The CDR3, as DNA: TGTGCCAGCCAACGCTGGGGTGCTGAAGCTTTCTTT.